The source of this TCR beta chain is a study of blood T cell repertoires in COVID-19 (TCRdb year 2020). General notes on the study: The collaborator samples originated in the United States, Italy and Spain and spanned the acute and convalescent phases of COVID-19. Samples were obtained from the ongoing ImmuneRACE study (first 160 participants) and from over a thousand subjects provided by 6 global collaborators. The material from the prospective study consisted of cDNA or gDNA derived from T cells, B-cell-depleted T cells, or PBMCs. The sample metadata nearly always contained a de-identified subject ID, COVID-19 status, age in years and sex. Where available, HLA class I and class II types were obtained from metadata supplied by the sample provider rather than from assay-based typing. Deeply sampled blood TCRbeta repertoires from subjects exposed to, actively infected with, or recovered from COVID-19 were included in the dataset. The repertoires were released in a freely available public database intended as a resource for research on the immune response to SARS-CoV-2.

The immunoSEQ Assay, a bias-controlled multiplex PCR, was used to amplify TCRbeta CDR3 regions from genomic DNA. As for how the authors treated the data: Nucleated cell counts per sample were estimated from amplification of reference gene primers within the assay. Sequence reads were collapsed and filtered to measure the absolute abundance of every unique TCRbeta CDR3 rearrangement. Productive Simpson clonality was computed per sample as the square root of Simpson's diversity index over productive rearrangements. Sourced from immuneACCESS, this table was stored by TCRdb with only in-frame sequences that have V and J called. A share of the clones is absent; for the studies checked, an unresolved V gene accounts for under half, and the remainder has no known explanation. V, J and clone size are those of that table, while D and trimming were read from the DNA. The table for this sample lists some 170,000 clones; about 90% of them were counted only once. The top ten constitute over 0.95% of the sample.

In the prospective study, participants were roughly 18 to 100 years old, resided in under 30 geographic areas of the United States, and were enrolled through a virtual design. In the prospective study, participants were assigned to cohorts based on the clinical history participants reported in a screening survey and a study questionnaire. In the prospective study, mobile phlebotomists collected whole blood, serum and a nasopharyngeal or oropharyngeal swab from each participant. Additional blood draws and questionnaires over an approximately 2-month period could optionally be provided by prospective study participants. Blood samples from the prospective study were shipped frozen or at room temperature prior to DNA extraction. Turning to this clone: Its antigen is still unknown. The sample holds no much larger clone one base away, and base qualities are not on file. The same CDR3 arises from other DNA sequences in this sample as well.

Findings and caveats that apply to the study as a whole: The quantity of clinical and demographic metadata differed by source and by participant and was supplied without curation.

The junction shows trimming of 4 bases on V and 2 bases on J, plus 7 bases between the germline ends. Including the terminal cysteine and phenylalanine, the CDR3 comprises 12 residues. CDR3 DNA only is kept here, 36 bases in frame from base 1. CDR1 and CDR2 are drawn from the germline V gene: SGDLS, YYNGEE. The sequence is built from TRBV9 and TRBJ2-7; matching of 6 bases hints at TRBD2 as the D gene. The TCR originated in a human donor with acute COVID-19. The donor label of this sample is uncertain. Sequencing was done on a sample of PBMCs or T cells enriched from blood (not recorded which). Here is the DNA: TGTGCCAGCAGCCCGGGGGCCTACGAGCAGTACTTC. It specifies CASSPGAYEQYF.